These T cell receptor beta chains were read from a single sample in a study of blood T cell repertoires in COVID-19. The assay was immunoSEQ multiplex PCR, and TCRdb's table has in-frame clones only and misses some. The sample shows 250,000 to 300,000 clones, about 86% of them seen only once. The specimen sequenced was peripheral blood. The receptors stem from an elderly man with acute or convalescent COVID-19. Each CDR3 is given with its conserved first and last residue. Fields, in order: J gene, clone size, V gene, D gene, CDR3 protein, CDR3 DNA. The D gene is left open where the match is weak. The size of a clone is reported for some rows only, either as once, few or many, or as a class for expanded clones.

>TRBJ2-3|.|TRBV5-1|TRBD1
CASSPNLGWDRLYTDTQYF
TGCGCCAGCAGCCCCAACTTGGGCTGGGACAGACTCTACACAGATACGCAGTATTTT
>TRBJ2-3|once|TRBV7-2|.
CASSLLVRGRTDTQYF
TGTGCCAGCAGCTTATTGGTACGGGGTCGCACAGATACGCAGTATTTT
>TRBJ1-6|.|TRBV25-1|.
CASMASAGDNSPLHF
TGTGCCAGCATGGCCTCCGCAGGGGATAATTCACCCCTCCACTTT
>TRBJ2-7|.|TRBV28|.
CASSLLAFSGMYF
TGTGCCAGCAGTTTACTAGCTTTCTCAGGCATGTACTTC
>TRBJ1-2|once|TRBV5-4|TRBD1
CASSPTGDGYGYTF
TGTGCCAGCAGTCCGACAGGGGACGGCTATGGCTACACCTTC
>TRBJ2-5|.|TRBV20-1|.
CSASRAGPGGDGNF
TGCAGTGCTAGTCGAGCAGGACCCGGGGGAGATGGAAACTTC
>TRBJ2-5|once|TRBV7-6|.
CASSPGGGFRETQYF
TGTGCCAGCAGCCCAGGAGGGGGCTTTCGAGAGACCCAGTACTTC
>TRBJ2-5|.|TRBV6-4|TRBD2
CASSEMGLASETQYF
TGTGCCAGCAGTGAGATGGGACTAGCGAGTGAGACCCAGTACTTC
>TRBJ2-5|.|TRBV3-1/TRBV3-2|.
CASSQDTPGFTETQYF
TGTGCCAGCAGCCAAGATACCCCCGGGTTCACAGAGACCCAGTACTTC
>TRBJ1-3|once|TRBV19|.
CASSIPTSSGNTIYF
TGTGCCAGTAGTATTCCGACATCCTCTGGAAACACCATATATTTT
>TRBJ1-5|.|TRBV18|.
CASSAGMGNQPQHF
TGTGCCAGCTCGGCGGGCATGGGCAATCAGCCCCAGCATTTT
>TRBJ2-7|.|TRBV7-8|.
CASSSTHGQYEGQYF
TGTGCCAGCAGCTCAACCCATGGACAGTACGAGGGGCAGTACTTC
>TRBJ2-3|.|TRBV5-4|TRBD2
CASSSQGLASDTQYF
TGTGCCAGCAGCTCACAAGGACTAGCTTCAGATACGCAGTATTTT
>TRBJ2-1|.|TRBV3-1/TRBV3-2|TRBD2
CASSQVGGLAGFNEQFF
TGTGCCAGCAGCCAAGTCGGAGGACTAGCGGGATTTAATGAGCAGTTCTTC
>TRBJ2-7|few|TRBV20-1|.
CSASADRPTYEQYF
TGCAGTGCTAGTGCCGACAGGCCTACCTACGAGCAGTACTTC
>TRBJ2-7|.|TRBV29-1|TRBD2
CSVEVGGGVLHEQYF
TGCAGCGTTGAAGTGGGCGGGGGAGTGTTGCACGAGCAGTACTTC
>TRBJ2-5|.|TRBV3-1/TRBV3-2|TRBD2
CASSQAGLAVETQYF
TGTGCCAGCAGCCAGGCGGGACTAGCAGTAGAGACCCAGTACTTC
>TRBJ1-2|many|TRBV30|.
CAWRPRIANYGYTF
TGTGCCTGGAGACCTCGTATAGCTAACTATGGCTACACCTTC
>TRBJ2-7|.|TRBV7-2|TRBD1
CASSATTGSAYEQYF
TGTGCCAGCAGCGCCACGACAGGGTCCGCCTACGAGCAGTACTTC
>TRBJ2-1|few|TRBV30|TRBD2
CAWSRAGQGFEQFF
TGTGCCTGGAGTAGAGCGGGGCAAGGGTTTGAGCAGTTCTTC
>TRBJ1-2|.|TRBV13|TRBD1
CASSRYRDREVWNYGYTF
TGTGCCAGCAGCCGATACCGGGACAGGGAGGTTTGGAACTATGGCTACACCTTC
>TRBJ1-3|.|TRBV9|.
CASSSLPGGNGNTIYF
TGTGCCAGCAGCTCTCTACCCGGGGGGAACGGAAACACCATATATTTT
>TRBJ1-5|.|TRBV2|.
CASRRGGRGGNQPQHF
TGTGCCAGCAGGCGAGGAGGCAGGGGAGGCAATCAGCCCCAGCATTTT
>TRBJ2-7|.|TRBV2|.
CASSEAMVQGYEQYF
TGTGCCAGCAGTGAGGCGATGGTCCAGGGATACGAGCAGTACTTC
>TRBJ1-2|.|TRBV4-2|TRBD1
CASSQTTGFNGYTF
TGTGCCAGCAGCCAAACGACAGGGTTTAATGGCTACACCTTC
>TRBJ1-2|.|TRBV5-1|.
CASSSLTGLNYGYTF
TGCGCCAGCAGCTCCCTTACAGGGCTGAACTATGGCTACACCTTC
>TRBJ2-5|few|TRBV11-2|TRBD2
CASSLGALSGGWETQYF
TGTGCCAGCAGCTTAGGTGCCCTTTCGGGAGGGTGGGAGACCCAGTACTTC
>TRBJ2-7|.|TRBV7-2|.
CASSLAPSEQYF
TGTGCCAGCAGCTTAGCCCCTAGCGAGCAGTACTTC
>TRBJ2-2|.|TRBV3-1/TRBV3-2|TRBD1
CASSQGWTGGRNTGELFF
TGTGCCAGCAGCCAAGGTTGGACAGGGGGCCGGAACACCGGGGAGCTGTTTTTT
>TRBJ2-7|.|TRBV5-1|TRBD2
CASRPGLAGEEQYF
TGCGCCAGCAGACCGGGACTAGCGGGAGAGGAGCAGTACTTC
>TRBJ2-5|once|TRBV19|TRBD2
CATRGGGGVGTQYF
TGTGCCACCCGGGGCGGGGGGGGTGTTGGGACCCAGTACTTC
>TRBJ2-6|.|TRBV4-1|.
CASSVTGIGANVLTF
TGCGCCAGCAGCGTAACAGGGATTGGGGCCAACGTCCTGACTTTC
>TRBJ1-4|.|TRBV6-5|.
CASSRRQVPNEKLFF
TGTGCCAGCAGCCGAAGACAAGTCCCTAATGAAAAACTGTTTTTT
>TRBJ2-2|.|TRBV19|TRBD2
CASSNGTRGNGELFF
TGTGCCAGTAGTAACGGGACTAGGGGCAACGGGGAGCTGTTTTTT
>TRBJ2-1|many|TRBV7-3|TRBD1
CASSYSPTGEQFF
TGTGCCAGCAGCTACTCTCCGACAGGGGAGCAGTTCTTC
>TRBJ1-2|.|TRBV3-1/TRBV3-2|TRBD1
CASSRGTQGGDGYTF
TGTGCCAGCAGTCGCGGGACACAGGGGGGGGACGGCTACACCTTC
>TRBJ2-1|once|TRBV5-1|.
CASSLAGGLGLDEQFF
TGCGCCAGCAGCTTGGCCGGGGGACTGGGTTTGGATGAGCAGTTCTTC
>TRBJ1-6|.|TRBV11-1|.
CASSPTTRTRGSPLHF
TGTGCCAGCAGCCCGACGACCCGGACCCGAGGGTCACCCCTCCACTTT
>TRBJ2-5|.|TRBV19|TRBD2
CASKTIGSGRDQETQYF
TGTGCCAGTAAAACTATCGGGAGCGGGAGGGACCAAGAGACCCAGTACTTC